This T cell receptor beta chain comes out of a study of OX40 agonist ivuxolimab in advanced cancers. Looking at the study overall: Each dose-escalation patient presented with hepatocellular carcinoma, melanoma, renal cell or head and neck cancer. Enrollees could have had prior anti-PD-1, anti-PD-L1 or anti-CTLA-4 therapy, which 30% to 50% had received. Males comprised 70% to 85% of the group, whose mean age was roughly 64 years (range 23 to 79).

Generated by immunoSEQ multiplex PCR, the TCRdb table keeps only in-frame clones and is missing some. The sample holds just under 55,000 clones, roughly 80% seen once. V lost 0 bases to trimming and J lost 8 bases; unmatched junction nucleotides: 8. Per germline, CDR1 SGDLS and CDR2 YYNGEE. The CDR3 has 15 amino acids. Findings and limits, study-wide: In the 0.1-3.0 mg/kg groups, partial responders showed among the lowest expansion.

This clone was seen a handful of times. Its specificity is not known. The sequences come from CD4+ or CD8+ T cells sorted from blood, collected in a trial of the OX40 agonist ivuxolimab. The TCR originated in an adult with an advanced solid tumor such as melanoma, head and neck, liver or kidney cancer. This chain links TRBV9 with TRBJ2-1; TRBD2 agrees at 7 bases. CDR3: CASSVGGAGRHEQFF. The CDR3 coding sequence is TGTGCCAGCAGCGTAGGGGGAGCGGGACGGCATGAGCAGTTCTTC.